These T cell receptor beta chains were read from a single sample in a study of post-analysis software for immune sequencing data. TCRdb reanalysed the PCR reads using MiXCR and keeps one entry per CDR3 protein. This sample has hundreds of thousands of distinct CDR3 sequences; around 27% occur once, and the top ten carry more than 0.55%. Material for sequencing was blood. These TCRs come from a girl between 10 and 17 years old with multiple sclerosis. Each CDR3 is given with its conserved first and last residue. The D gene is left open where the match is weak. Clone size is not always given. Where it is, it says once, few, many or a class for expanded clones.

v_call: TRBV7-2
d_call: -
clone_size: once
j_call: TRBJ1-4
cdr3_nt: TGTGCCAGCAGCCCAGGGATACGGGCTACGGGCCATGAAAAACTGTTTTTT
cdr3_aa: CASSPGIRATGHEKLFF

v_call: TRBV29-1
d_call: -
clone_size: many
j_call: TRBJ2-1
cdr3_nt: TGCAGCGTCCCGACAGGAGCAAACTACAATGAGCAGTTCTTC
cdr3_aa: CSVPTGANYNEQFF

v_call: TRBV5-1
d_call: -
clone_size: -
j_call: TRBJ1-2
cdr3_nt: TGCGCCAGCAGCCACGGTCTTGTGGACAGTGGCTACACCTTC
cdr3_aa: CASSHGLVDSGYTF

v_call: TRBV3-1
d_call: -
clone_size: -
j_call: TRBJ1-1
cdr3_nt: TGTGTCAGCGGGGGCCCGAACACTGAAGCTTTCTTT
cdr3_aa: CVSGGPNTEAFF

v_call: TRBV14
d_call: -
clone_size: few
j_call: TRBJ2-3
cdr3_nt: TGTGCCAGCAGCGCTGACAGAGGAATCACAGATACGCAGTATTTT
cdr3_aa: CASSADRGITDTQYF

v_call: TRBV12-3/TRBV12-4
d_call: -
clone_size: few
j_call: TRBJ2-5
cdr3_nt: TGTGCCAGCAGTCTTAGCCGCGGAGAAGAGACCCAGTACTTC
cdr3_aa: CASSLSRGEETQYF

v_call: TRBV7-2
d_call: -
clone_size: few
j_call: TRBJ2-5
cdr3_nt: TGTGCCAGCAGCCGCCCAGGCGGCACTCAAGAGACCCAGTACTTC
cdr3_aa: CASSRPGGTQETQYF

v_call: TRBV29-1
d_call: TRBD1
clone_size: many
j_call: TRBJ2-5
cdr3_nt: TGCAGCGTTGAGGGGGACAGGGGGCTCCGGCGAACCCAGTACTTC
cdr3_aa: CSVEGDRGLRRTQYF

v_call: TRBV10-2
d_call: TRBD2
clone_size: -
j_call: TRBJ2-5
cdr3_nt: TGCGCCAGCAGTGAGTCGAAACTAGCGGGACGGTCGGAGACCCAGTACTTC
cdr3_aa: CASSESKLAGRSETQYF

v_call: TRBV28
d_call: -
clone_size: few
j_call: TRBJ1-1
cdr3_nt: TGTGCCAGCAGTTTCCCAGGGGCCAACACTGAAGCTTTCTTT
cdr3_aa: CASSFPGANTEAFF

v_call: TRBV7-2
d_call: -
clone_size: -
j_call: TRBJ1-4
cdr3_nt: TGTGCCAGCAGCGAGGGGTCGGTTAATGAAAAACTGTTTTTT
cdr3_aa: CASSEGSVNEKLFF

v_call: TRBV7-2
d_call: TRBD2
clone_size: -
j_call: TRBJ2-3
cdr3_nt: TGTGCCAGCAGCTTAGTAGGTAGCGGGGGGAACAATGCAGATACGCAGTATTTT
cdr3_aa: CASSLVGSGGNNADTQYF

v_call: TRBV6-2/TRBV6-3
d_call: TRBD2
clone_size: -
j_call: TRBJ2-1
cdr3_nt: TGTGCCAGCCTAAGCGGGAGGGCCTACAATGAGCAGTTCTTC
cdr3_aa: CASLSGRAYNEQFF

v_call: TRBV28
d_call: -
clone_size: -
j_call: TRBJ2-3
cdr3_nt: TGTGCCAGCAGTCTTCAGGGGTGGATCGGCGGGATTGCTGATACGCAGTATTTT
cdr3_aa: CASSLQGWIGGIADTQYF

v_call: TRBV21-1
d_call: -
clone_size: -
j_call: TRBJ2-5
cdr3_nt: TGTGCCAGCAGCCCACGCTTGGCGGGTGGAAGTGTAGGAGAGACCCAGTACTTC
cdr3_aa: CASSPRLAGGSVGETQYF

v_call: TRBV27
d_call: -
clone_size: -
j_call: TRBJ2-7
cdr3_nt: TGTGCCAGCAGTTCTGGTGATTTCCCCTACGAGCAGTACTTC
cdr3_aa: CASSSGDFPYEQYF

v_call: TRBV27
d_call: -
clone_size: -
j_call: TRBJ1-2
cdr3_nt: TGTGCCAGCAGTTTAGGTGGCAGGGCGAACTGTGGCTACACCTTC
cdr3_aa: CASSLGGRANCGYTF

v_call: TRBV12-3/TRBV12-4
d_call: -
clone_size: -
j_call: TRBJ1-5
cdr3_nt: TGTGCCAGCAGACAAGAGTCCCTCAATCAGCCCCAGCATTTT
cdr3_aa: CASRQESLNQPQHF

v_call: TRBV28
d_call: -
clone_size: -
j_call: TRBJ2-5
cdr3_nt: TGTGCCAGCAGTGGGACTTTAGGGTGGGAGACCCAGTACTTC
cdr3_aa: CASSGTLGWETQYF

v_call: TRBV6-6
d_call: -
clone_size: -
j_call: TRBJ2-7
cdr3_nt: TGTGCCAGCGGTCCAAACAACTTGGCCTACGAGCAGTACTTC
cdr3_aa: CASGPNNLAYEQYF

v_call: TRBV6-2/TRBV6-3
d_call: -
clone_size: -
j_call: TRBJ2-5
cdr3_nt: TGTGCCAGCAGCTGGGACGGCGGACAAGAGACCCAGTACTTC
cdr3_aa: CASSWDGGQETQYF

v_call: TRBV19
d_call: -
clone_size: -
j_call: TRBJ1-5
cdr3_nt: TGTGCCAGTAGTATCCGCAGGGAGCCCTCTTTCGATCAGCCCCAGCATTTT
cdr3_aa: CASSIRREPSFDQPQHF

v_call: TRBV7-2
d_call: TRBD1
clone_size: -
j_call: TRBJ2-3
cdr3_nt: TGTGCCAGCAGCCGAAGGGTGGGACAGGGGGCGTTAGATACGCAGTATTTT
cdr3_aa: CASSRRVGQGALDTQYF

v_call: TRBV27
d_call: -
clone_size: -
j_call: TRBJ1-2
cdr3_nt: TGTGCCAGCAGTTTATCGGGGGCAGGAATTGGCTACACCTTC
cdr3_aa: CASSLSGAGIGYTF

v_call: TRBV27
d_call: -
clone_size: few
j_call: TRBJ1-2
cdr3_nt: TGTGCCAGTGTCGCAAGCTGGGTGGGTTCGTACTATGGCTACACCTTC
cdr3_aa: CASVASWVGSYYGYTF

v_call: TRBV5-1
d_call: TRBD2
clone_size: few
j_call: TRBJ2-1
cdr3_nt: TGCGCCAGCAGCGCCCGAGGTGCGGGGGGATCCTGCAATGAGCAGTTCTTC
cdr3_aa: CASSARGAGGSCNEQFF

v_call: TRBV11-2
d_call: TRBD2
clone_size: -
j_call: TRBJ2-1
cdr3_nt: TGTGCCAGCAGCTTAGATCGGGGGGGTTGGGGAGCGGGGGCCAATGAGCAGTTCTTC
cdr3_aa: CASSLDRGGWGAGANEQFF

v_call: TRBV7-6
d_call: TRBD1
clone_size: -
j_call: TRBJ1-6
cdr3_nt: TGTGCCAGCAGCTCCGGACAGGGCGGTAATTCACCCCTCCACTTT
cdr3_aa: CASSSGQGGNSPLHF

v_call: TRBV15
d_call: TRBD2
clone_size: few
j_call: TRBJ2-7
cdr3_nt: TGTGCCACCAGCAGAAGGACTAGCGGGTACGAGCAGTACTTC
cdr3_aa: CATSRRTSGYEQYF

v_call: TRBV18
d_call: -
clone_size: few
j_call: TRBJ2-5
cdr3_nt: TGTGCCAGCTCACCACTCAGCGAGGGGATAGGAGAGACCCAGTACTTC
cdr3_aa: CASSPLSEGIGETQYF

v_call: TRBV4-2
d_call: -
clone_size: -
j_call: TRBJ1-1
cdr3_nt: TGTGCCAGCAGTACAGGGAACGGGATGAACACTCAAGCTTTCTTT
cdr3_aa: CASSTGNGMNTQAFF

v_call: TRBV28
d_call: -
clone_size: few
j_call: TRBJ2-7
cdr3_nt: TGTGCCAGCAGTTTTCGCGGAGGGCTGAGGAGCTACGAGCAGTACTTC
cdr3_aa: CASSFRGGLRSYEQYF

v_call: TRBV6-5
d_call: -
clone_size: many
j_call: TRBJ1-4
cdr3_nt: TGTGCCAGCGGGCCCCGATTTAATGAAAAACTGTTTTTT
cdr3_aa: CASGPRFNEKLFF

v_call: TRBV20-1
d_call: -
clone_size: -
j_call: TRBJ2-5
cdr3_nt: TGCAGTGCTACCGAGGACGGAAAAGAGGTGGAGACCCAGTACTTC
cdr3_aa: CSATEDGKEVETQYF

v_call: TRBV7-9
d_call: TRBD1
clone_size: -
j_call: TRBJ1-2
cdr3_nt: TGTGCCAGCAGCTACACCCAGGACAGGGGAAACTATGGCTACACCTTC
cdr3_aa: CASSYTQDRGNYGYTF

v_call: TRBV29-1
d_call: -
clone_size: few
j_call: TRBJ2-1
cdr3_nt: TGCAGCGGGGACCGGGACACCTCCTACAATGAGCAGTTCTTC
cdr3_aa: CSGDRDTSYNEQFF

v_call: TRBV29-1
d_call: -
clone_size: -
j_call: TRBJ1-2
cdr3_nt: TGCAGCGCCGAGCGAGGGCTGACCATGGGCTACACCTTC
cdr3_aa: CSAERGLTMGYTF

v_call: TRBV20-1
d_call: TRBD2
clone_size: -
j_call: TRBJ2-5
cdr3_nt: TGCAGTGCTCTGACAGCCTCCGGGACTAGCGGGAGAGTGGAGACCCAGTACTTC
cdr3_aa: CSALTASGTSGRVETQYF

v_call: TRBV11-2
d_call: -
clone_size: once
j_call: TRBJ2-7
cdr3_nt: TGTGCCAGCAGCCCCCCGCGCGGGGTGGGTTCCTACGAGCAGTACTTC
cdr3_aa: CASSPPRGVGSYEQYF

v_call: TRBV5-5
d_call: TRBD1
clone_size: few
j_call: TRBJ1-6
cdr3_nt: TGTGCCAGCAGCACCGGACAGGGAGCGAATTCACCCCTCCACTTT
cdr3_aa: CASSTGQGANSPLHF

v_call: TRBV9
d_call: TRBD1
clone_size: -
j_call: TRBJ2-2
cdr3_nt: TGTGCCAGCAGCATCGGACAGGGTCGTGCCACCGGGGAGCTGTTTTTT
cdr3_aa: CASSIGQGRATGELFF

v_call: TRBV15
d_call: TRBD1
clone_size: once
j_call: TRBJ2-3
cdr3_nt: TGTGCCACCAGCGATCCGACAGGGGGTGAAGATACGCAGTATTTT
cdr3_aa: CATSDPTGGEDTQYF

v_call: TRBV29-1
d_call: TRBD1
clone_size: -
j_call: TRBJ1-1
cdr3_nt: TGCAGCGTTGCAGGGGGAACGGGTGAAGCTTTCTTT
cdr3_aa: CSVAGGTGEAFF